This TCR beta chain was profiled in a study of T-cell memory formation after mild COVID-19. The germline gives CDR1 LNHDA, CDR2 SQIVND (reference sequence). V was clipped by 5 bases and J by 8 bases, with 10 bases between them. The CDR3 loop spans 12 amino acids. TCRdb called the 5' RACE reads again in MiXCR, with one record for every CDR3 protein. The data show approximately 260,000 distinct CDR3 sequences, with roughly 15% seen just once and 3.5% held by the top ten. This clonotype was counted only a few times. This TCR derives from a man aged 18-30 years who had mild COVID-19 (a few samples of this study predate the infection). Cell type and time point are not known. Sequenced material: PBMCs or a T cell subset sorted from them (not recorded which). The rearrangement joins TRBV19 to TRBJ2-1; the D is unclear. The DNA of the CDR3 is TGTGCCAGTAGTGGCGGATCTTATGAGCAGTTCTTC. This codes for CASSGGSYEQFF.